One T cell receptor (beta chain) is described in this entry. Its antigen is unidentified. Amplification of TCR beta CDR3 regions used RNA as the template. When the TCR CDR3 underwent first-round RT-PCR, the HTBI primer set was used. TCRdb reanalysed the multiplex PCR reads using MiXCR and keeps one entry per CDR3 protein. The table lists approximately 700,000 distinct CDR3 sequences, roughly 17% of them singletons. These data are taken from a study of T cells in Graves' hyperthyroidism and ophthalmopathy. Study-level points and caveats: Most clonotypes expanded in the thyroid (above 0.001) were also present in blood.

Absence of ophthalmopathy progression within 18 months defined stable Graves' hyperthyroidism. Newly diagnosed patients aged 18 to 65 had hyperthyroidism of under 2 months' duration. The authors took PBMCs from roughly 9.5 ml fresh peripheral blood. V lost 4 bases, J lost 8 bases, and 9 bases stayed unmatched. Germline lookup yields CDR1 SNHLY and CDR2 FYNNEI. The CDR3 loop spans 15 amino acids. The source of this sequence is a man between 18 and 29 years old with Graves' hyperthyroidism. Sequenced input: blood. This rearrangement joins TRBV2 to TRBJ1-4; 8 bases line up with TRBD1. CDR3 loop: CASSALDRDQEKLFF. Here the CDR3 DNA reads TGTGCCAGCAGTGCCCTGGACAGGGATCAAGAAAAACTGTTTTTT.